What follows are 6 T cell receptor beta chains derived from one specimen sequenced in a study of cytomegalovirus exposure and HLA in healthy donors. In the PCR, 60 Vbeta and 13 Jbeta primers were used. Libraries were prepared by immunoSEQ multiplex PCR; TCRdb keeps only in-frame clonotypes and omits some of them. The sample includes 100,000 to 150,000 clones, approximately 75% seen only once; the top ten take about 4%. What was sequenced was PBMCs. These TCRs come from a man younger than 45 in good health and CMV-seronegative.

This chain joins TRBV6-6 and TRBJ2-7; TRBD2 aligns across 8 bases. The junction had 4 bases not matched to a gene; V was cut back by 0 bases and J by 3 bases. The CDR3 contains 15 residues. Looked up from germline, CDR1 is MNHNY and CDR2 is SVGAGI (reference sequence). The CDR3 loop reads CASSYSFTSGYEQYF. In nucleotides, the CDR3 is TGTGCCAGCAGTTACTCGTTCACTAGCGGCTACGAGCAGTACTTC.

The CDR3 reads CASSPRGNTEAFF. The CDR3 DNA sequence: TGTGCCAGCAGCCCCCGGGGGAACACTGAAGCTTTCTTT. The rearrangement links TRBV11-2 to TRBJ1-1; D unclear. Looked up from germline, CDR1 is SGHAT and CDR2 is FQNNGV. The CDR3 has 13 residues. Trimming took 5 bases from V and 1 from J, leaving 8 bases between them.

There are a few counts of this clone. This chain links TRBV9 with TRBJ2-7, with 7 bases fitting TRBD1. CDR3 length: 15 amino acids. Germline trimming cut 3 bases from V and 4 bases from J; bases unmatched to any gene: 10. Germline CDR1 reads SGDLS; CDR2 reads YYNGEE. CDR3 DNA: TGTGCCAGCAGCGCGCTGGGTGACAGGGTTTACGAGCAGTACTTC. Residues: CASSALGDRVYEQYF.

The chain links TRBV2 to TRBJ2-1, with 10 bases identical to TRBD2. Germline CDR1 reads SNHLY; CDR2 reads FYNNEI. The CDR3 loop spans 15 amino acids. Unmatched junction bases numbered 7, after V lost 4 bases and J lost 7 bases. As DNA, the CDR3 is TGTGCCAGCAGTGTAAGCGGGGGGGCCATTAATGAGCAGTTCTTC. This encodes CASSVSGGAINEQFF.

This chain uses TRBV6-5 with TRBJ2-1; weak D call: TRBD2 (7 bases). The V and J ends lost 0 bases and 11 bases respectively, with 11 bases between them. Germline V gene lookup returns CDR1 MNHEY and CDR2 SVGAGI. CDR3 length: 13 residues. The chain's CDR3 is CASSYSRGGKQFF. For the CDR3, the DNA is TGTGCCAGCAGTTACTCGAGGGGGGGTAAGCAGTTCTTC.

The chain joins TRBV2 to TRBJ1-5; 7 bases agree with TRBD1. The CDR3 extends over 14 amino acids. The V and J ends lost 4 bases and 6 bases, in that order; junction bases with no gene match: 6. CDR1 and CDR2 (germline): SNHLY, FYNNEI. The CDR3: CASSGARGSQPQHF. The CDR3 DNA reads TGTGCCAGCAGTGGGGCCAGGGGGAGTCAGCCCCAGCATTTT.